These 27 T cell receptor beta chains came from one sample sequenced in a study of molecular identifiers for immune sequencing clone quantification. Each CDR3 protein is one row after TCRdb ran MiXCR on the PCR reads. The sample includes about half a million distinct CDR3 sequences, 20% to 25% of them seen just once. Source material: naive CD8+ T cells from blood, with Jurkat cell RNA spiked in. Subset meaning: FACS-sorted CD8+CD4-CCR7+CD45RA+ naive T cells. These TCRs come from a human donor in good health. Some libraries in this study had Jurkat cell RNA spiked in.

The table lists this clonotype with a few counts. The junction departs from the called germline gene at one end, perhaps through a read error. The chain is built from TRBV6-1 and TRBJ2-3; TRBD2 matches at 9 bases. Germline assignment: CDR1 MNHNS and CDR2 SASEGT. There are 14 residues in the CDR3. The CDR3 sequence is CACRVAGGTDTQYF. As DNA, the CDR3 is TGTGCCTGCAGGGTAGCGGGGGGCACAGATACGCAGTATTTT.

This rearrangement joins TRBV4-1 to TRBJ1-1; maybe TRBD1 (5 bases). The CDR3 sequence is 17 residues long. Deletions cut 1 base from V and 3 bases from J, with 18 bases between. Germline V gene sequence: CDR1 MGHRA, CDR2 YSYEKL. The CDR3 protein is CASSQVPPGVVDTEAFF. CDR3 sequence (DNA): TGCGCCAGCAGCCAAGTCCCCCCGGGGGTCGTAGACACTGAAGCTTTCTTT.

The chain links TRBV7-9 to TRBJ2-1; TRBD2 is a possible D gene (6 bases). From germline, CDR1 is SEHNR and CDR2 FQNEAQ (reference sequence). The CDR3 length is 16 residues. The V end lost 5 bases, the J end lost 5 bases, and 19 bases lay between the germline ends. CDR3 in amino acids: CASSNTSGTVHNEQFF. CDR3 nucleotides: TGTGCCAGCAGCAACACATCCGGGACTGTCCACAATGAGCAGTTCTTC. The variable domain in full, with the rest retrieved from reference TRBV7-9 and TRBJ2-1, is DTGVSQNPRHKITKRGQNVTFRCDPISEHNRLYWYRQTLGQGPEFLTYFQNEAQLEKSRLLSDRFSAERPKGSFSTLEIQRTEQGDSAMYLCASSNTSGTVHNEQFFGPGTRLTVL.

The chain joins TRBV6-6 to TRBJ2-1; D ambiguous. The CDR3 covers 14 residues. Looked up from germline, CDR1 is MNHNY and CDR2 is SVGAGI (reference sequence). Trimming shortened V by 2 bases and J by 6 bases, and 11 bases separated the two germline ends. DNA of the CDR3: TGTGCCAGCAGTTACGAGATAGCCCTCAATGAGCAGTTCTTC. Translation gives CASSYEIALNEQFF.

The sample holds many counts of this clonotype. The V call is TRBV4-1, the J call TRBJ1-1; 7 bases match TRBD1. Germline V lookup: CDR1 MGHRA, CDR2 YSYEKL. J was trimmed by 5 bases and V by 2 bases; bases with no gene match: 5. CDR3 length: 14 amino acids. The CDR3 sequence: CASSQRQGVTEAFF. The CDR3 DNA reads as TGCGCCAGCAGCCAACGACAGGGTGTGACTGAAGCTTTCTTT.

This clonotype was detected many times. The chain combines TRBV10-2 with TRBJ2-5; no definite D call. Germline-derived CDR1 and CDR2 are WSHSY and SAAADI. The CDR3 length is 13 residues. Trimming stripped 7 bases from V and 1 base from J, with 10 bases between. The DNA of the CDR3 is TGCGCCAGCATGACGGGCACCCAAGAGACCCAGTACTTC. Its translation is CASMTGTQETQYF.

To note about this clonotype: With a much larger clone just one base away, this may be a read error. The chain couples TRBV27 to TRBJ2-7; D perhaps matches TRBD2 (6 bases). The V end was cut by 5 bases, the J end by 9 bases, with 17 bases between. CDR1 and CDR2 from the germline V gene are MNHEY and SMNVEV (reference sequence). CDR3 length: 13 residues. In DNA form, the CDR3 reads TGTGCCAGCAGTGGCCCCTCGGGGGTAGGGCAGTACTTC. Protein: CASSGPSGVGQYF.

This clonotype was seen only a few times. This chain's CDR3 is CASSLGQEQFF. As DNA, the CDR3 is TGTGCCAGCAGCTTAGGACAAGAGCAGTTCTTC. J is TRBJ2-1 and V is TRBV7-2; D is ambiguous. With 1 base removed from V and 10 bases from J, the gap between germline ends came to 5 bases. Germline lookup yields CDR1 SGHTA and CDR2 FQGNSA. The CDR3 covers 11 residues.

This clonotype showed up just a few times. This chain connects TRBV20-1 to TRBJ2-5, with TRBD2 matching over 9 bases. The CDR3 covers 15 residues. Trimming cost V 5 bases and J 3 bases; bases outside gene matches: 10. Germline V CDR1 and CDR2: DFQATT, SNEGSKA (reference sequence). In DNA, the CDR3 is TGCAGTGCTGGATTAGCGGGAGAAGGGGAAGAGACCCAGTACTTC. Its translation is CSAGLAGEGEETQYF.

On this clonotype itself: The junction does not match germline at one end; this may be a read error. The chain recombines TRBV15 with TRBJ1-3; 9 bases are shared with TRBD1. The CDR3 is 16 residues long. Germline CDR1 is LNHNV and CDR2 is YYDKDF (reference sequence). The CDR3 region is CATSRVHSRDRETMYF. The DNA for the CDR3 is TGTGCCACCAGCAGAGTTCACTCCCGGGACAGGGAAACCATGTATTTT.

The sample holds a few counts of this clonotype. The genes are TRBV7-9 and TRBJ2-7; D call uncertain. The V end lost 5 bases, the J end lost 9 bases, and 17 bases lay between the germline ends. The CDR3 sequence is 13 residues long. From germline, CDR1 is SEHNR and CDR2 FQNEAQ (reference sequence). Here the CDR3 DNA reads TGTGCCAGCAGCGAGACGACCCCGATGAGGCAGTACTTC. It translates to CASSETTPMRQYF.

The chain is built from TRBV18 and TRBJ2-7, with 9 bases lining up with TRBD2. V lost 9 bases, J lost 6 bases, and 18 bases stayed unmatched. Germline assignment: CDR1 KGHSH and CDR2 LQKENI. The CDR3 runs to 16 residues. The CDR3 DNA sequence: TGTGCCAGTGAATCTGTAGCGGGAGAGGGACTGGGCGAGCAGTACTTC. Translating gives CASESVAGEGLGEQYF.

This clonotype came up many times. At one boundary the junction diverges from the germline segment, which might be a read error. The chain carries TRBV4-2 and TRBJ2-7, with 7 nucleotides matching TRBD1. Germline V gives CDR1 LGHNA, CDR2 YNFKEQ. This CDR3 contains 14 residues. The CDR3, as DNA: TGCGCCAGCAGCCAGTCAGGGGGTTCCTACGAGCAGTACTTC. Translating gives CASSQSGGSYEQYF.

As for this clonotype: This may be a read error: a much more frequent sequence differs by one nucleotide. The chain has TRBV2 and TRBJ2-3, with D tentatively TRBD1 (5 bases). Per germline, CDR1 SNHLY and CDR2 FYNNEI. There are 15 residues in the CDR3. CDR3 loop: CASSEAVYSTGTQYF. The CDR3, as DNA: TGTGCCAGCAGTGAAGCGGTGTACAGTACAGGTACGCAGTATTTT.

This clonotype was detected only a few times. The V call is TRBV9, the J call TRBJ2-7; tentatively, D is TRBD1 (5 bases). In germline, CDR1 is SGDLS, CDR2 YYNGEE. The V end was cut by 1 base, the J end by 6 bases, with 17 bases between. CDR3 size: 15 residues. The CDR3 protein is CASSVLAGPTTEQYF. CDR3 nucleotides: TGTGCCAGCAGCGTATTAGCAGGGCCAACTACCGAGCAGTACTTC.

There are a few counts of this clonotype. The chain employs TRBV4-3 and TRBJ2-2; TRBD2 aligns across 9 bases. The CDR3 runs 17 residues. The germline V gene has CDR1 LGHNA and CDR2 YSLEER. V shed 0 bases and J 4 bases; nucleotides not matched to a gene: 6. This chain's CDR3 is CASSQEFGLALTGELFF. The CDR3 coding sequence is TGCGCCAGCAGCCAAGAATTTGGACTAGCGCTCACCGGGGAGCTGTTTTTT.

This clonotype has a count of ten or more. The gene calls are TRBV2 and TRBJ1-2; no reliable D call. V lost 4 bases, J lost 2 bases, and 14 bases lay in between. Germline CDR1 SNHLY, CDR2 FYNNEI. The CDR3 covers 15 residues. The CDR3 protein is CASSGRLMGNYGYTF. CDR3 in DNA: TGTGCCAGCAGTGGCAGGTTGATGGGCAACTATGGCTACACCTTC.

This rearrangement joins TRBV4-3 to TRBJ2-7, with 7 positions matching TRBD2. J gave up 2 bases and V 0 bases, and 16 bases lay outside the gene matches. CDR1 is LGHNA and CDR2 is YSLEER in the germline V gene. The CDR3 runs to 19 residues. DNA for the CDR3: TGCGCCAGCAGCCAAGATTGGGGGAAGATTGCGGGAGTAGCCTACGAGCAGTACTTC. This sequence encodes CASSQDWGKIAGVAYEQYF.

This clonotype was seen more than once but under ten times. The chain uses TRBV28 and TRBJ2-6; 13 bases fit TRBD2. The germline CDR1 and CDR2 sequences are MDHEN and SYDVKM. CDR3 length: 18 residues. V lost 3 bases to trimming and J lost 3 bases; unmatched junction nucleotides: 5. CDR3 region: CASSFGLAGAVGANVLTF. DNA for the CDR3: TGTGCCAGCAGTTTCGGACTAGCGGGAGCTGTTGGGGCCAACGTCCTGACTTTC.

In its sample, this clonotype was seen many times. The J gene is TRBJ1-1, the V gene TRBV19; D call uncertain. This CDR3 comprises 11 residues. From germline, CDR1 is LNHDA and CDR2 SQIVND (reference sequence). The germline V and J ends were trimmed by 8 bases and 11 bases, with 15 bases remaining between them. The chain's CDR3 is CASGRGTEAFF. The CDR3, as DNA: TGTGCCAGTGGTCGGGGTACGGAGGCTTTCTTT.

There are a few counts of this clonotype. The V gene is TRBV13, the J gene TRBJ1-6, with D possibly matching TRBD1 (6 bases). Trimming took 5 bases from V and 3 from J, leaving 14 bases between them. From germline, CDR1 is PRHDT and CDR2 FYEKMQ (reference sequence). The CDR3 contains 16 residues. CDR3 in amino acids: CASSHRLDSYNSPLHF. CDR3 DNA sequence: TGTGCCAGCAGCCACCGTTTGGACAGCTATAATTCACCCCTCCACTTT. The full variable domain, in which reference TRBV13 and TRBJ1-6 provide the parts outside the CDR3, is AAGVIQSPRHLIKEKRETATLKCYPIPRHDTVYWYQQGPGQDPQFLISFYEKMQSDKGSIPDRFSAQQFSDYHSELNMSSLELGDSALYFCASSHRLDSYNSPLHFGNGTRLTVT.

The rearrangement uses TRBV20-1 and TRBJ2-7, with 7 bases fitting TRBD2. Germline trimming cut 0 bases from V and 3 bases from J; bases unmatched to any gene: 14. There are 17 residues in the CDR3. Germline lookup yields CDR1 DFQATT and CDR2 SNEGSKA (reference sequence). In nucleotides, the CDR3 is TGCAGTGCTAGAGATATTAGTTCGGGGGGACTGATCTACGAGCAGTACTTC. Amino acids: CSARDISSGGLIYEQYF.

This clonotype was found a few times. V and J are TRBV6-5 and TRBJ1-1; possible D gene TRBD1, 5 bases. V dropped 7 bases and J dropped 3 bases, with 15 bases sitting between them. CDR3 size: 14 residues. Germline V gene data show CDR1 as MNHEY and CDR2 as SVGAGI. The CDR3, as DNA: TGTGCCAGCAATTCCCTACCAGGGTACACTGAAGCTTTCTTT. The encoded protein is CASNSLPGYTEAFF.

V usage is TRBV6-5 and J usage is TRBJ2-7; 14 positions match TRBD2. Germline trimming cut 5 bases from V and 7 bases from J; bases unmatched to any gene: 16. Germline lookup yields CDR1 MNHEY and CDR2 SVGAGI. CDR3 length: 18 residues. The DNA for the CDR3 is TGTGCCAGCAGTGGACCGGGACTAGCGGGAGATTTAGGTTGGGAGCAGTACTTC. This encodes CASSGPGLAGDLGWEQYF.

This clonotype was counted at least ten times. V is TRBV7-9 and J is TRBJ2-2; the match to TRBD1 covers 11 bases. CDR3 length equals 15 residues. CDR1 SEHNR and CDR2 FQNEAQ come from the germline V gene (reference sequence). J gave up 3 bases and V 5 bases, and 2 bases lay outside the gene matches. The CDR3 loop is CASSPDRGHTGELFF. The CDR3 nucleotides are TGTGCCAGCAGCCCGGACAGGGGGCACACCGGGGAGCTGTTTTTT.

V gene TRBV28 combines with J gene TRBJ1-5; D remains unclear. V was trimmed by 2 bases and J by 1 base, leaving 18 bases between them. The V gene's germline CDR1 is MDHEN and CDR2 SYDVKM. The CDR3 is 18 residues long. DNA of the CDR3: TGTGCCAGCAGTTTAATTCTAGGGTCTTTAGGAAGCAATCAGCCCCAGCATTTT. Translated: CASSLILGSLGSNQPQHF.

The genes are TRBV7-9 and TRBJ1-3; D is uncertain. Between the trimmed V and J ends, which lost 5 bases and 5 bases, there was a span of 7 bases. Germline V gene data show CDR1 as SEHNR and CDR2 as FQNEAQ (reference sequence). There are 12 residues in the CDR3. Here the CDR3 DNA reads TGTGCCAGCAGCCAACCAAGAAACACCATATATTTT. Residues: CASSQPRNTIYF.